Listed here are 26 T cell receptor beta chains from one sample, sequenced in a study of cytomegalovirus exposure and HLA in healthy donors. Sequencing was performed with immunoSEQ multiplex PCR; in TCRdb, only in-frame clones are kept and a portion is missing. Among 150,000 to 200,000 clones listed, about 82% were seen once. Sequenced sample: PBMCs. The receptors derive from a woman between 18 and 29 years old in good health and CMV-seronegative.

J is TRBJ2-5 and V is TRBV14, with D uncertain. With 3 bases removed from V and 7 bases from J, the gap between germline ends came to 6 bases. This CDR3 is built from 11 residues. The germline V gene encodes CDR1 SGHDN and CDR2 FVKESK. CDR3 sequence reads: CASSQSRTQYF. The CDR3, as DNA: TGTGCCAGCAGCCAGAGCCGGACCCAGTACTTC.

The chain employs TRBV5-1 and TRBJ2-3; 8 nucleotides line up with TRBD2. V shed 0 bases and J 1 base; nucleotides not matched to a gene: 1. This CDR3 spans 15 amino acids. Per germline, CDR1 SGHRS and CDR2 YFSETQ. This CDR3 reads CASSLVRGGTDTQYF. The CDR3 nucleotides are TGCGCCAGCAGCTTGGTGCGGGGGGGCACAGATACGCAGTATTTT. Complete variable domain (other parts from reference TRBV5-1 and TRBJ2-3): KAGVTQTPRYLIKTRGQQVTLSCSPISGHRSVSWYQQTPGQGLQFLFEYFSETQRNKGNFPGRFSGRQFSNSRSEMNVSTLELGDSALYLCASSLVRGGTDTQYFGPGTRLTVL.

The gene calls are TRBV5-1 and TRBJ1-1, with D perhaps TRBD1 (5 bases). The CDR3 covers 14 residues. The ends were cut back, 3 bases at V and 8 bases at J, with 17 bases in the middle. The V gene's germline CDR1 is SGHRS and CDR2 YFSETQ. CDR3 sequence reads: CASSSTDTIIEAFF. The CDR3 DNA reads as TGCGCCAGCAGCTCGACAGATACAATAATAGAAGCTTTCTTT.

V and J are TRBV18 and TRBJ1-5, with unresolved D. Trimming took off 2 bases at V and 4 bases at J, with 15 bases between the two ends. CDR1 is KGHSH, CDR2 LQKENI, per germline. This CDR3 spans 16 amino acids. CDR3 DNA sequence: TGTGCCAGCTCACCAAGTGACATATTAAGGAATCAGCCCCAGCATTTT. It codes for CASSPSDILRNQPQHF.

The gene calls are TRBV27 and TRBJ2-7; possibly TRBD1 for D (6 bases). Germline lookup yields CDR1 MNHEY and CDR2 SMNVEV (reference sequence). Trimming shortened V by 6 bases and J by 0 bases, and 18 bases separated the two germline ends. CDR3 size: 16 residues. DNA for the CDR3: TGTGCCAGCAGCAAGGGGGTAGGCGGGCCCTCCTACGAGCAGTACTTC. Its protein is CASSKGVGGPSYEQYF.

The gene calls are TRBV5-4 and TRBJ1-2; D remains ambiguous. Trimming cost V 4 bases and J 3 bases, with 16 bases left between them. This CDR3 has 15 amino acids. Germline V lookup: CDR1 SGHNT, CDR2 YYREEE (reference sequence). The DNA of the CDR3 is TGTGCCAGCAGCAGACACGGCGAGCCGTACTATGGCTACACCTTC. The encoded protein is CASSRHGEPYYGYTF.

The chain carries TRBV7-3 and TRBJ1-1; 9 bases line up with TRBD1. CDR3 length equals 14 residues. J gave up 2 bases and V 5 bases, and 3 bases lay outside the gene matches. Germline V gives CDR1 SGHTA, CDR2 FQGTGA. Here the CDR3 DNA reads TGTGCCAGCAGCCAGGACAGGGGCAACACTGAAGCTTTCTTT. Protein sequence: CASSQDRGNTEAFF.

V gene TRBV5-6 combines with J gene TRBJ2-2; 7 nucleotides agree with TRBD1. From germline, CDR1 is SGHDT and CDR2 YYEEEE. The trim removed 0 bases at V and 3 bases at J, leaving 8 bases unmatched. This CDR3 is 17 amino acids long. Here the CDR3 reads CASSLVGDRFYTGELFF. In DNA, the CDR3 is TGTGCCAGCAGCTTGGTCGGGGACAGATTTTACACCGGGGAGCTGTTTTTT.

The chain links TRBV4-2 to TRBJ2-1, with D hard to call. V was clipped by 1 base and J by 8 bases, with 12 bases between them. CDR3 length equals 14 residues. In germline, CDR1 is LGHNA, CDR2 YNFKEQ. For the CDR3, the DNA is TGTGCCAGCAGCCAAGCCCGCCTTGCGGATGAGCAGTTCTTC. This translates into CASSQARLADEQFF.

This chain links TRBV27 with TRBJ2-5; TRBD2 agrees at 10 bases. The CDR3 length is 16 residues. J gave up 3 bases and V 2 bases, and 6 bases lay outside the gene matches. Germline V gives CDR1 MNHEY, CDR2 SMNVEV (reference sequence). The CDR3 reads CASSLSSLAGEETQYF. Written as DNA, the CDR3 is TGTGCCAGCAGTTTAAGCTCGCTAGCGGGGGAAGAGACCCAGTACTTC.

The V and J genes are TRBV6-4 and TRBJ1-2; D is perhaps TRBD1 (5 bases). CDR3 size: 15 residues. The germline V and J ends were trimmed by 2 bases and 2 bases, with 12 bases remaining between them. Germline CDR1 MRHNA, CDR2 SNTAGT. The CDR3 DNA sequence: TGTGCCAGCAGTGACCCAGGGTTGGAGAACTATGGCTACACCTTC. It codes for CASSDPGLENYGYTF.

The chain couples TRBV5-4 to TRBJ2-5; the D is unclear. Trimming took off 4 bases at V and 9 bases at J, with 13 bases between the two ends. Germline V gene sequence: CDR1 SGHNT, CDR2 YYREEE (reference sequence). This CDR3 region has 12 residues. The CDR3 reads CASSLPPGPQYF. CDR3 nucleotide sequence: TGTGCCAGCAGCCTACCCCCGGGTCCCCAGTACTTC.

The CDR3 here is CASSLPGGTIYF. CDR3 nucleotides: TGTGCCAGCAGCTTACCAGGGGGCACCATATATTTT. The chain is built from TRBV7-9 and TRBJ1-3; 7 positions agree with TRBD1. This CDR3 spans 12 amino acids. V shed 2 bases and J 9 bases; nucleotides not matched to a gene: 1. Germline V gene sequence: CDR1 SEHNR, CDR2 FQNEAQ (reference sequence).

The genes are TRBV15 and TRBJ2-5, with 8 bases that match TRBD2. Germline V gene data show CDR1 as LNHNV and CDR2 as YYDKDF (reference sequence). The CDR3 contains 16 residues. The trim removed 3 bases at V and 5 bases at J, leaving 11 bases unmatched. The DNA of the CDR3 is TGTGCCACCAGCAGCGTAGAGCCGGGAGGGCCGGAGACCCAGTACTTC. Translating gives CATSSVEPGGPETQYF.

The CDR3 is CASSWGQGNQPQHF. The CDR3 bases are TGCGCCAGCAGCTGGGGACAGGGCAATCAGCCCCAGCATTTT. This chain uses TRBV5-1 with TRBJ1-5, with TRBD1 matching 8 bases. The V and J ends lost 3 bases and 2 bases, in that order; junction bases with no gene match: 1. The CDR3 loop spans 14 amino acids. Germline V CDR1 and CDR2: SGHRS, YFSETQ.

Only one count was recorded for this clone. V is TRBV5-1 and J is TRBJ2-1, with 8 bases lining up with TRBD2. The CDR3 runs to 14 residues. Germline lookup yields CDR1 SGHRS and CDR2 YFSETQ. Germline trimming cut 4 bases from V and 3 bases from J; bases unmatched to any gene: 3. DNA for the CDR3: TGCGCCAGCAGCCCCGGGGGGGTCTACAATGAGCAGTTCTTC. This encodes CASSPGGVYNEQFF.

V and J are TRBV6-5 and TRBJ1-2; D unresolved. The germline V gene has CDR1 MNHEY and CDR2 SVGAGI. The CDR3 sequence is 13 residues long. V gave up 4 bases and J gave up 4 bases, with 10 bases separating them. As DNA, the CDR3 is TGTGCCAGCAGTTTAGACATGGGCTATGGCTACACCTTC. Its translation is CASSLDMGYGYTF.

This clone was seen only a few times. The chain has TRBV29-1 and TRBJ2-7, with 8 bases matching TRBD2. Germline V gene sequence: CDR1 SQVTM, CDR2 ANQGSEA. V trimming: 7 bases; J trimming: 3 bases; junction bases outside the gene matches: 17. CDR3 size: 16 residues. The CDR3 DNA is TGCAGCGCTGAGACCCTTAGCGGGAACAACGTCTACGAGCAGTACTTC. Translation gives CSAETLSGNNVYEQYF.

The chain couples TRBV30 to TRBJ2-7; tentatively, D is TRBD1 (5 bases). In germline, CDR1 is GTSNPN, CDR2 SVGIG (reference sequence). V was pared by 5 bases and J by 0 bases, with 11 bases between. The CDR3 has 13 amino acids. The CDR3: CAWDRVISYEQYF. CDR3 DNA: TGTGCCTGGGACAGAGTGATCTCCTACGAGCAGTACTTC.

There are a few counts of this clone. This chain connects TRBV7-9 to TRBJ2-1, with D unclear. The length of the CDR3 is 17 residues. Between the trimmed V and J ends, which lost 3 bases and 2 bases, there was a span of 17 bases. CDR1 and CDR2 from the germline V gene are SEHNR and FQNEAQ (reference sequence). The CDR3 nucleotides are TGTGCCAGCAGCTTTTCTCCAAGGAGCCTTACCTACAATGAGCAGTTCTTC. Its protein product is CASSFSPRSLTYNEQFF.

The CDR3 bases are TGTGCAAGTCGCTTATTGTTTGTGTCAGGGAGCAATCAGCCCCAGCATTTT. Encoded protein: CASRLLFVSGSNQPQHF. The chain is built from TRBV12-2 and TRBJ1-5; no DNA check was done on the table's D call, TRBD1. TRBV12-2 is flagged as a pseudogene. The CDR3 has 17 amino acids.

The V and J genes are TRBV6-1 and TRBJ2-1, with 13 bases identical to TRBD2. CDR3 length: 16 amino acids. Losses at the gene ends were 4 bases for V and 7 bases for J; bases not matched to a gene: 7. Germline CDR1 is MNHNS and CDR2 is SASEGT. The CDR3 reads CASSGTSGGQKNEQFF. CDR3 DNA sequence: TGTGCCAGCAGTGGGACTAGCGGGGGCCAAAAAAATGAGCAGTTCTTC.

The chain joins TRBV6-1 to TRBJ1-3, with 8 bases aligning to TRBD1. The V segment lost 2 bases and the J segment 2 bases; nucleotides outside the gene matches: 2. This CDR3 is built from 15 residues. CDR1 and CDR2 (germline): MNHNS, SASEGT. The CDR3 coding sequence is TGTGCCAGCAGTGAACTGGACAGGGCTGGAAACACCATATATTTT. Translating gives CASSELDRAGNTIYF.

The chain links TRBV10-3 to TRBJ1-1; the match to TRBD1 covers 10 bases. CDR3 length equals 18 residues. CDR1 is ENHRY and CDR2 is SYGVKD in the germline V gene. V shed 7 bases, J shed 5 bases, and the junction held 19 bases outside the gene matches. Here the CDR3 reads CAIKETGGEGGPWTEAFF. The DNA of the CDR3 is TGTGCCATCAAGGAGACAGGGGGCGAAGGGGGTCCGTGGACTGAAGCTTTCTTT.

The V and J genes are TRBV7-9 and TRBJ2-3; 8 nucleotides agree with TRBD2. CDR1 is SEHNR and CDR2 is FQNEAQ in the germline V gene (reference sequence). This CDR3 has 17 residues. V trimming: 4 bases; J trimming: 2 bases; junction bases outside the gene matches: 11. CDR3 sequence reads: CASSSKLAEVDTDTQYF. CDR3 sequence (DNA): TGTGCCAGCAGCTCCAAACTAGCGGAAGTTGACACAGATACGCAGTATTTT.

The rearrangement uses TRBV18 and TRBJ1-3; a weak D match, TRBD1 (6 bases). The CDR3 covers 14 residues. V dropped 2 bases and J dropped 8 bases, with 13 bases sitting between them. Germline lookup yields CDR1 KGHSH and CDR2 LQKENI. CDR3 nucleotide sequence: TGTGCCAGCTCACCAGCGTCACAGGGACACACCATATATTTT. Its translation is CASSPASQGHTIYF.